This T cell receptor (beta chain) stems from a study of blood T cells in healthy people across ages. As for the study in general: About one barcoded beta molecule was captured per two T cells (by template switching). The study, taken as a whole, reports: The authors considered diversity estimates from one million T cells to be underestimates. A greater number of naive CD4+ cells and higher diversity distinguished long-lived donors from aged donors.

CDR1 and CDR2 from the germline V gene are SGHAT and FQNNGV. The CDR3 is made up of 14 amino acids. V was shortened by 5 bases and J by 0 bases, with 11 bases between the two germline ends. A sample-barcoded 5' primer and a J-beta primer mix were used in a second PCR of about 7 to 12 cycles. A tag from a template-switch adaptor with 12 random nucleotides marked each cDNA molecule. TCRdb reanalysed the 5' RACE reads using MiXCR and keeps one entry per CDR3 protein. The data hold about 800,000 distinct CDR3 sequences, with 55% to 70% observed a single time. Remarks on this clonotype: Its target is not known.

Sequencing input: blood. The receptor's source is a man aged 25-45 years in good health. The chain employs TRBV11-2 and TRBJ2-7; maybe TRBD2 (6 bases). This CDR3 reads CASSIGGVSYEQYF. DNA for the CDR3: TGTGCCAGCAGCATAGGAGGGGTCTCCTACGAGCAGTACTTC.